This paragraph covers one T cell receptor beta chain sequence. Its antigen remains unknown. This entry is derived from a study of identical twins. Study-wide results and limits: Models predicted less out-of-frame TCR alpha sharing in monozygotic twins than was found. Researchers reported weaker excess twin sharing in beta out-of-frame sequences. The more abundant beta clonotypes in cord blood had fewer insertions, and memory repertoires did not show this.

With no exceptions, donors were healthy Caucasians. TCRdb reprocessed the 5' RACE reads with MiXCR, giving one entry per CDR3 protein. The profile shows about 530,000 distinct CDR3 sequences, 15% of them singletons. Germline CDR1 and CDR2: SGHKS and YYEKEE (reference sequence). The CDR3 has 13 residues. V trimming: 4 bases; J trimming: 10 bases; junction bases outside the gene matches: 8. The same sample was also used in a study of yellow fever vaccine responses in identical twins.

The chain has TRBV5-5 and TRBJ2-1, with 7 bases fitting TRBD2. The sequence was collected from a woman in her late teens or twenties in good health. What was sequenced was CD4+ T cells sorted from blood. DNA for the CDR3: TGTGCCAGCAGCATCCCCGGGCGGGGGGAGCAGTTCTTC. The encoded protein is CASSIPGRGEQFF.